One sample yielded the 13 T cell receptor beta chains listed below, sequenced in a study of monozygotic twins with inflammatory bowel disease. TCRdb reprocessed the 5' RACE reads; each CDR3 protein has one entry and no DNA is given. This sample carries 400,000 or so distinct CDR3 sequences, with about 2.3% going to the ten biggest clones. The specimen was blood. The receptors were gathered from a human donor with ulcerative colitis or Crohn's disease, or a healthy co-twin of an affected twin (not recorded which).

V gene TRBV12-3 or TRBV12-4 combines with J gene TRBJ2-7. The CDR3 is made up of 14 amino acids. The CDR3 loop reads CASSPITRAYEQYF.

This chain uses TRBV20-1 with TRBJ1-6; the D call of TRBD1 rests on TCRdb alone, since no DNA is present to check it. From germline, CDR1 is DFQATT and CDR2 SNEGSKA (reference sequence). The CDR3 runs to 14 residues. CDR3 amino acids: CSARPDSLNSPLHF.

The chain couples TRBV5-1 to TRBJ1-1. This CDR3 is 14 amino acids long. The germline CDR1 and CDR2 sequences are SGHRS and YFSETQ. CDR3 sequence: CASSLGVSDTEAFF. Full variable domain (outside the CDR3, taken from reference TRBV5-1 and TRBJ1-1): KAGVTQTPRYLIKTRGQQVTLSCSPISGHRSVSWYQQTPGQGLQFLFEYFSETQRNKGNFPGRFSGRQFSNSRSEMNVSTLELGDSALYLCASSLGVSDTEAFFGQGTRLTVV.

The chain recombines TRBV20-1 with TRBJ1-2. This CDR3 is 15 amino acids long. Germline V gene lookup returns CDR1 DFQATT and CDR2 SNEGSKA (reference sequence). The CDR3 sequence is CSAKRARRANYGYTF.

V and J are TRBV7-8 and TRBJ2-7; TCRdb's assignment of TRBD2 cannot be checked, as there is no DNA. CDR3 length equals 14 residues. The germline CDR1 and CDR2 sequences are SGHVS and FQNEAQ. This CDR3 is CASSLVGPTYEQYF.

The gene calls are TRBV4-3 and TRBJ1-1. The CDR3 runs 16 residues. Per germline, CDR1 LGHNA and CDR2 YSLEER. The CDR3 loop reads CASSQDSEPVNTEAFF.

The gene calls are TRBV28 and TRBJ2-4; absent DNA, TCRdb's TRBD1 call cannot be checked. Germline values: CDR1 MDHEN, CDR2 SYDVKM. The CDR3 covers 18 residues. The CDR3: CASSSGQGAKLTKNIQYF.

The chain combines TRBV4-2 with TRBJ1-3; TCRdb selects TRBD1, and the lack of DNA leaves this call unchecked. Germline V gives CDR1 LGHNA, CDR2 YNFKEQ. The CDR3 spans 15 residues. CDR3: CASSPGGHSGNTIYF.

The CDR3 region is CASTELETQYF. This sequence joins TRBV5-1 and TRBJ2-5. CDR1 and CDR2 (germline): SGHRS, YFSETQ. The CDR3 is 11 residues long.

The chain has TRBV5-6 and TRBJ2-5; the TCRdb call, TRBD2, lacks DNA for checking. The CDR3 has 17 amino acids. From germline, CDR1 is SGHDT and CDR2 YYEEEE. CDR3 region: CASSRRSSGGFQETQYF.

The V and J genes are TRBV5-1 and TRBJ1-5; TCRdb's D call of TRBD1 is untestable without DNA. Germline V gives CDR1 SGHRS, CDR2 YFSETQ. The CDR3 totals 17 residues. CDR3 protein: CASSLGPQTGGNQPQHF. Full variable domain (remainder filled in from reference TRBV5-1 and TRBJ1-5): KAGVTQTPRYLIKTRGQQVTLSCSPISGHRSVSWYQQTPGQGLQFLFEYFSETQRNKGNFPGRFSGRQFSNSRSEMNVSTLELGDSALYLCASSLGPQTGGNQPQHFGDGTRLSIL.

This chain links TRBV9 with TRBJ2-1. There are 14 residues in the CDR3. Germline V gives CDR1 SGDLS, CDR2 YYNGEE. CDR3 sequence reads: CASSVHAKDNEQFF.

This sequence joins TRBV5-1 and TRBJ1-1; TCRdb selects TRBD1, and the lack of DNA leaves this call unchecked. The CDR3 has 15 amino acids. Germline values: CDR1 SGHRS, CDR2 YFSETQ. CDR3 region: CASSFQQGSGTEAFF. The variable domain in full, with the rest retrieved from reference TRBV5-1 and TRBJ1-1, is KAGVTQTPRYLIKTRGQQVTLSCSPISGHRSVSWYQQTPGQGLQFLFEYFSETQRNKGNFPGRFSGRQFSNSRSEMNVSTLELGDSALYLCASSFQQGSGTEAFFGQGTRLTVV.